The clone carrying this T cell receptor beta chain was found a few times. Original handling: Amplified reference gene primers provided the basis for estimating nucleated cell counts. TCRdb's copy holds only in-frame clones and misses some; the assay was immunoSEQ multiplex PCR. V and J calls plus clone size are reproduced from that table; the DNA served to infer D and trimming. The data show hundreds of thousands of clones, over 80% seen once. The CDR3 extends over 14 amino acids. In germline, CDR1 is MNHEY, CDR2 SMNVEV (reference sequence). V lost 4 bases and J lost 6, with 13 bases in between. These data belong to a study of blood T cell repertoires in COVID-19. Overall study context: The United States, Italy and Spain provided the acute and convalescent COVID-19 samples. The cDNA or gDNA used as material had been derived from T cells, B-cell-depleted T cells, or PBMCs.

The TCR originated in a woman aged 40 to 50 who had recovered from COVID-19. The chain is built from TRBV27 and TRBJ1-5; perhaps TRBD1 as D (5 bases). Specimen: peripheral blood. The CDR3 sequence: CASSYSGSVQPQHF. In nucleotides, the CDR3 is TGTGCCAGCAGTTATTCAGGGTCAGTTCAGCCCCAGCATTTT.